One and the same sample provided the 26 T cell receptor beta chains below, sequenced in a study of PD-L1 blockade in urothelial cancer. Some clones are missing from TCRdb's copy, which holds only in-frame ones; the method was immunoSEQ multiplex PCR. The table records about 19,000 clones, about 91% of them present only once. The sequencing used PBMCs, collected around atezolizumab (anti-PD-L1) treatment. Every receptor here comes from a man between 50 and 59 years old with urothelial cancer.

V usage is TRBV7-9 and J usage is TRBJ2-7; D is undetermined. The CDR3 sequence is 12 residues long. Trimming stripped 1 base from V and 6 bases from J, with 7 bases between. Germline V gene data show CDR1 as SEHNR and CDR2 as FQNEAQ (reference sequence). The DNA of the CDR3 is TGTGCCAGCAGCTTAGGTTTAGCCGAGCAGTACTTC. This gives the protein CASSLGLAEQYF.

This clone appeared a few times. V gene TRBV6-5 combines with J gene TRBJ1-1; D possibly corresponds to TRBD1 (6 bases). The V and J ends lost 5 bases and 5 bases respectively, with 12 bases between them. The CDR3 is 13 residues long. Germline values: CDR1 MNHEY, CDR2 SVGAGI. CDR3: CASSAGTRTEAFF. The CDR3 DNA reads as TGTGCCAGCAGTGCCGGGACAAGGACTGAAGCTTTCTTT.

CDR3 loop: CASSSSLEDIQYF. DNA of the CDR3: TGTGCCAGCAGCTCCTCCCTCGAGGACATTCAGTACTTC. The chain carries TRBV7-9 and TRBJ2-4, with D unresolved. Germline CDR1 is SEHNR and CDR2 is FQNEAQ (reference sequence). Trimming removed 4 bases at V and 8 bases at J, with 12 bases between. This CDR3 is built from 13 residues.

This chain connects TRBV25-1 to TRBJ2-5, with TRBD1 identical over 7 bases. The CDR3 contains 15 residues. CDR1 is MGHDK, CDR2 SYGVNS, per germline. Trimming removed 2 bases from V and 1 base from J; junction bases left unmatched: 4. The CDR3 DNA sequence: TGTGCCAGCAGTGAACCCGACAGGGCCCAAGAGACCCAGTACTTC. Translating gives CASSEPDRAQETQYF.

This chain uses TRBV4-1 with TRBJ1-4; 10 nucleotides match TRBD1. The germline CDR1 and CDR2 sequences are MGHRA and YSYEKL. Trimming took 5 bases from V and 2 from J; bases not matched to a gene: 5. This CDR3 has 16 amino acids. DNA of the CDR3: TGCGCCAGCAGCGAGGGACAGGGGATGACTAATGAAAAACTGTTTTTT. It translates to CASSEGQGMTNEKLFF.

CDR3 sequence reads: CASSWGDRNTGELFF. The CDR3 nucleotides read TGTGCCAGCAGCTGGGGGGACAGGAACACCGGGGAGCTGTTTTTT. This chain connects TRBV7-9 to TRBJ2-2, with D maybe TRBD1 (7 bases). V gave up 4 bases and J gave up 1 base, with 10 bases separating them. This CDR3 is built from 15 residues. Germline V lookup: CDR1 SEHNR, CDR2 FQNEAQ (reference sequence). The entire variable domain, with the rest obtained from reference TRBV7-9 and TRBJ2-2, is as follows: DTGVSQNPRHKITKRGQNVTFRCDPISEHNRLYWYRQTLGQGPEFLTYFQNEAQLEKSRLLSDRFSAERPKGSFSTLEIQRTEQGDSAMYLCASSWGDRNTGELFFGEGSRLTVL.

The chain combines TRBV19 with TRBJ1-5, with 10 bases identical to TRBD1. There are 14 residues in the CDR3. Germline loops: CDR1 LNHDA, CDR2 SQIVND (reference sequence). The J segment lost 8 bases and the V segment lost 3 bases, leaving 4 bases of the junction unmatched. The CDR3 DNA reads TGTGCCAGTAGTATGACAGGGGGCATGAAGCCCCAGCATTTT. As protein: CASSMTGGMKPQHF.

The CDR3 is CASRQPGHGQETQYF. The CDR3 DNA sequence: TGTGCCAGCAGGCAACCGGGACATGGCCAAGAGACCCAGTACTTC. The rearrangement joins TRBV5-4 to TRBJ2-5; tentatively, D is TRBD1 (6 bases). The CDR3 length is 15 residues. The germline V gene encodes CDR1 SGHNT and CDR2 YYREEE (reference sequence). Between the trimmed V and J ends, which lost 5 bases and 1 base, there was a span of 15 bases.

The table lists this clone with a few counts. CDR3 DNA sequence: TGTGCCAGCAACCGGGACAGTTACACCGGGGAGCTGTTTTTT. As protein: CASNRDSYTGELFF. This chain connects TRBV6-1 to TRBJ2-2; 7 bases are a match to TRBD1. The CDR3 is made up of 14 amino acids. Germline V gene data show CDR1 as MNHNS and CDR2 as SASEGT. The junction had 5 bases not matched to a gene; V was cut back by 7 bases and J by 3 bases.

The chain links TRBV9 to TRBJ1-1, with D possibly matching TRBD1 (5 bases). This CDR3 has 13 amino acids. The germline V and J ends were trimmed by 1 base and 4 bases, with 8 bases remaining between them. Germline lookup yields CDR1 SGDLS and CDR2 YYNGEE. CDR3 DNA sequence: TGTGCCAGCAGCGTACAGGGTGGCACTGAAGCTTTCTTT. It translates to CASSVQGGTEAFF.

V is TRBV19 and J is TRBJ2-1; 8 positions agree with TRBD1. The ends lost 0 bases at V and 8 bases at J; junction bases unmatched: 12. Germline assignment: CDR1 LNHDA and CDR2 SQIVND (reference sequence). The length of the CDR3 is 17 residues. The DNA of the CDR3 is TGTGCCAGTAGTATAGATCCCCCGGCGCAGGGGGCACATGAGCAGTTCTTC. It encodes CASSIDPPAQGAHEQFF.

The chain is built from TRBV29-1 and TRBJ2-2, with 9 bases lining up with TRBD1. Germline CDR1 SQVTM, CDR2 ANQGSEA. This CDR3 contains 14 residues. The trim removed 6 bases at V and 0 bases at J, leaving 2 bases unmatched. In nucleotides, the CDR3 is TGCAGCGTGGGACAGGGAACGAACACCGGGGAGCTGTTTTTT. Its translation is CSVGQGTNTGELFF.

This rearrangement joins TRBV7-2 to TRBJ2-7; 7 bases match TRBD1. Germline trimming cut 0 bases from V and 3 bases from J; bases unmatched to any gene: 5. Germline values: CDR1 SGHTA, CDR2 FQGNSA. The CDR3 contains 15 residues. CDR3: CASSLAVGTVYEQYF. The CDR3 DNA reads TGTGCCAGCAGCTTAGCTGTAGGGACAGTCTACGAGCAGTACTTC.

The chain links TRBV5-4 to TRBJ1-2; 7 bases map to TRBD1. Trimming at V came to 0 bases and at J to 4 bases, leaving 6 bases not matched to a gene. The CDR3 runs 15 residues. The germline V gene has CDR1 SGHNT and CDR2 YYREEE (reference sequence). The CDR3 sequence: CASSLEGAVGYGYTF. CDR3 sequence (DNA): TGTGCCAGCAGCTTGGAGGGGGCGGTCGGCTATGGCTACACCTTC.

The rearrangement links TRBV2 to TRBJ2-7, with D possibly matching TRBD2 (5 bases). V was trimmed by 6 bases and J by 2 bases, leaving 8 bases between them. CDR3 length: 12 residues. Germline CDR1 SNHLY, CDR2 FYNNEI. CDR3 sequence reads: CASRLGTYEQYF. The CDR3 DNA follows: TGTGCCAGCAGACTAGGAACCTACGAGCAGTACTTC.

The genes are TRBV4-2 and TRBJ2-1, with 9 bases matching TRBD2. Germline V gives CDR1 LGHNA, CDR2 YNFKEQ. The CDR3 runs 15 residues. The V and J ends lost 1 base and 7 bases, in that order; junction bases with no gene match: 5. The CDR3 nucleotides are TGTGCCAGCAGCCAAGGGATAGCGGGGGTGAATGAGCAGTTCTTC. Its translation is CASSQGIAGVNEQFF.

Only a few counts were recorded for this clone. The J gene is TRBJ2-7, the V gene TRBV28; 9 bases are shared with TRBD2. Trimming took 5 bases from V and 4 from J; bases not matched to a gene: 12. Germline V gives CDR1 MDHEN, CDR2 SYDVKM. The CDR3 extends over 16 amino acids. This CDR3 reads CASSALIAGASYEQYF. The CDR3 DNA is TGTGCCAGCAGTGCCCTAATAGCGGGAGCCTCATACGAGCAGTACTTC.

The CDR3 DNA reads TGTGCCAGCAGAACCGGGACTAGCGGGAGGTTTACCTACGAGCAGTACTTC. It codes for CASRTGTSGRFTYEQYF. V and J are TRBV28 and TRBJ2-7, with 15 bases matching TRBD2. CDR3 length equals 17 residues. The germline V gene has CDR1 MDHEN and CDR2 SYDVKM. V was clipped by 6 bases and J by 2 bases; unmatched bases: 8.

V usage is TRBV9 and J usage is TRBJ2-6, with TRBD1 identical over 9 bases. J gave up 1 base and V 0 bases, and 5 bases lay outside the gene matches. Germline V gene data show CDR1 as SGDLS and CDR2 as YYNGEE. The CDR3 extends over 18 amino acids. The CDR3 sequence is CASSVEWDRVSGANVLTF. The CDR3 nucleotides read TGTGCCAGCAGCGTAGAATGGGACAGGGTGTCTGGGGCCAACGTCCTGACTTTC.

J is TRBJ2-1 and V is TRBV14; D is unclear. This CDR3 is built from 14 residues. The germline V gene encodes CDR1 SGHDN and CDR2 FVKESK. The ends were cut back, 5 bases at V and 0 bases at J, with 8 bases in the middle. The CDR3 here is CASSRISSYNEQFF. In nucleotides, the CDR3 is TGTGCCAGCAGCAGAATTAGCTCCTACAATGAGCAGTTCTTC.

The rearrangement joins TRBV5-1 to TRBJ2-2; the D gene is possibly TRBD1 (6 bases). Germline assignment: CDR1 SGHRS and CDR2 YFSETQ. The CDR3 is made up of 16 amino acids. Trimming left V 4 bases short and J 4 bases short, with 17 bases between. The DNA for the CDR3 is TGCGCCAGCAGCCCCCGGACAGTTCGGGGCACCGGGGAGCTGTTTTTT. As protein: CASSPRTVRGTGELFF.

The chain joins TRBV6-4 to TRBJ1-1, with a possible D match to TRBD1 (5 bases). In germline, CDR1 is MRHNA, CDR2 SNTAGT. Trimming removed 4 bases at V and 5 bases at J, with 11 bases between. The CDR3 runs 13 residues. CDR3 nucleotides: TGTGCCAGCAGTGCAGGGATGAGGACTGAAGCTTTCTTT. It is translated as CASSAGMRTEAFF.

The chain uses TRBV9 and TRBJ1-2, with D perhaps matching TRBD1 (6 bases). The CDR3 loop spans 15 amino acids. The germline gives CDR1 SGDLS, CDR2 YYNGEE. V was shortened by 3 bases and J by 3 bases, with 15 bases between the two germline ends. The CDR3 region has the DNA TGTGCCAGCAGCGGAGGGGGGGAGAAGGACTATGGCTACACCTTC. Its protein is CASSGGGEKDYGYTF.

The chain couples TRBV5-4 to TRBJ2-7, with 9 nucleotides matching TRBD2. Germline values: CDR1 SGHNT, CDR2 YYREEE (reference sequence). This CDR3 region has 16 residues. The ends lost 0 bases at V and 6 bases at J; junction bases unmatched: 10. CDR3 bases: TGTGCCAGCAGCTTGGGAGCTAGCGGGGTGTTGGTCGAGCAGTACTTC. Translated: CASSLGASGVLVEQYF.

CDR3: CASSQVGGVAYGYTF. CDR3 coding DNA: TGCGCCAGCAGCCAAGTTGGAGGGGTAGCCTATGGCTACACCTTC. The chain couples TRBV4-1 to TRBJ1-2; maybe TRBD1 (5 bases). With 1 base removed from V and 4 bases from J, the gap between germline ends came to 13 bases. This CDR3 has 15 amino acids. Germline CDR1 MGHRA, CDR2 YSYEKL.

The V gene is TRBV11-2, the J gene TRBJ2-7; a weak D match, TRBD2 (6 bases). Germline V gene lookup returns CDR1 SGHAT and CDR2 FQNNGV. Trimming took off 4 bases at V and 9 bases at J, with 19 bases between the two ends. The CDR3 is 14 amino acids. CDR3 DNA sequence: TGTGCCAGCAGCTGGTTAGCGGAGAATACGTTGCAGTACTTC. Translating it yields CASSWLAENTLQYF. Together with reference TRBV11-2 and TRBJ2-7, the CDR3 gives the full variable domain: EAGVAQSPRYKIIEKRQSVAFWCNPISGHATLYWYQQILGQGPKLLIQFQNNGVVDDSQLPKDRFSAERLKGVDSTLKIQPAKLEDSAVYLCASSWLAENTLQYFGPGTRLTVT.